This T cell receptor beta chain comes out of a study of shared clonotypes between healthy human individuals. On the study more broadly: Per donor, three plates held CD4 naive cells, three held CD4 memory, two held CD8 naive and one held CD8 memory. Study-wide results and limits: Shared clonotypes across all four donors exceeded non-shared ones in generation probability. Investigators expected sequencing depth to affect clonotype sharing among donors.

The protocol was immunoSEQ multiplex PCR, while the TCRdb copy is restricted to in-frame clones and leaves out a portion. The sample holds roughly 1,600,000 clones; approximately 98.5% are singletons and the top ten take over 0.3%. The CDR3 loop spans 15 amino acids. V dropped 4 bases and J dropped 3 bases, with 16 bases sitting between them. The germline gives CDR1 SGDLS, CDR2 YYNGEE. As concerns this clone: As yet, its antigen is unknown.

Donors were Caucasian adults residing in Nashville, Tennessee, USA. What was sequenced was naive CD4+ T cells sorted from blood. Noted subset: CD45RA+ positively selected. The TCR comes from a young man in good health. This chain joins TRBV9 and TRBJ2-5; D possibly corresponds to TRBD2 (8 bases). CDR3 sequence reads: CASSPREGAKETQYF. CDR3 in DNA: TGTGCCAGCAGCCCTCGGGAGGGGGCGAAAGAGACCCAGTACTTC. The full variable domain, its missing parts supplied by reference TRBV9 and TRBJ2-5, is DSGVTQTPKHLITATGQRVTLRCSPRSGDLSVYWYQQSLDQGLQFLIQYYNGEERAKGNILERFSAQQFPDLHSELNLSSLELGDSALYFCASSPREGAKETQYFGPGTRLLVL.